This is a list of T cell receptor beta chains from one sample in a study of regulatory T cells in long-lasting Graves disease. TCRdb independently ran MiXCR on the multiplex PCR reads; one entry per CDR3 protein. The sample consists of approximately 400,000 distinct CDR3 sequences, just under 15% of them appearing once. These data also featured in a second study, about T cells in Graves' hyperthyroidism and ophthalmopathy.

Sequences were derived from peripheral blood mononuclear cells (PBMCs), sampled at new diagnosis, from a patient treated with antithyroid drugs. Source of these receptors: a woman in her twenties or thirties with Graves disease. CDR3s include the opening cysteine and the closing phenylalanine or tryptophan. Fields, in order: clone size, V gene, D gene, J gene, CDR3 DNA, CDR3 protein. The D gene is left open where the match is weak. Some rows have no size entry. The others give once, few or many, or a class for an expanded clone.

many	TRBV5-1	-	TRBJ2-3	TGCGCCAGCAGCTTGGAAGGGCGCACAGATACGCAGTATTTT	CASSLEGRTDTQYF
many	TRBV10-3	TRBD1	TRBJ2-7	TGTGCCTGCCGGGACAGGGGAAGGGGATTGGAAGGATACGAGCAGTACTTC	CACRDRGRGLEGYEQYF
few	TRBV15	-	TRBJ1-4	TGTGCCACCAGCGCCGGGCCCGGAGGAAAACTGTTTTTT	CATSAGPGGKLFF
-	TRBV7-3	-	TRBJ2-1	TGTGCCAGCAGCTTGGTCCCGGGCAATGAGCAGTTCTTC	CASSLVPGNEQFF
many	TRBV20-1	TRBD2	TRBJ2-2	TGCAGTGCTGACCCTAGCGGGAGGGCCGGCGGGGAGCTGTTTTTT	CSADPSGRAGGELFF
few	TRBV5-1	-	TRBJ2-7	TGCGCCAGCAGCTTGGACCGGGGTGATGAGCAGTACTTC	CASSLDRGDEQYF
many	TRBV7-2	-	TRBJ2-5	TGTGCCAGCAGCTTCCCCCCGACCGTTTGGGGAGAGACCCAGTACTTC	CASSFPPTVWGETQYF
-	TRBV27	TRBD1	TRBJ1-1	TGTGCCAGCAGTCTACAGGGGGCAGGTAACACTGAAGCTTTCTTT	CASSLQGAGNTEAFF
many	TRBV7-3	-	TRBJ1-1	TGTGCCAGCAGCTCCGGTCGTAGTTGGCCGGCTTTCTTT	CASSSGRSWPAFF
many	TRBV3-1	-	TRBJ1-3	TGTGCCAGCAGCCAAGGGCATTCGGAGCCGGGGCATTTT	CASSQGHSEPGHF
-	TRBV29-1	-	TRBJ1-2	TGCAGCGTTGAAGGGACAGCCCAGGGAGTATATGGCTACACCTTC	CSVEGTAQGVYGYTF
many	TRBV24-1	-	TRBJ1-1	TGTGCCACCAGTGATTCCAACAGGGTCCATGAAGCTTTCTTT	CATSDSNRVHEAFF
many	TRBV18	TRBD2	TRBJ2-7	TGTGCCAGCTCACCATGGACTAGCGGGAGCTCCTACGAGCAGTACTTC	CASSPWTSGSSYEQYF
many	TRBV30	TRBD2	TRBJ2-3	TGTGCCTACCAGCCGGCGGGAGAAGCAGATACGCAGTATTTT	CAYQPAGEADTQYF
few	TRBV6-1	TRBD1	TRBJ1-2	TGTGCCAGCAGGACCACAGGGGGCAACTATGGCTACACCTTC	CASRTTGGNYGYTF
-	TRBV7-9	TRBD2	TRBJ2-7	TGTGCCAGCAGCCGTCCTAGCGGCGGGAGGGCCTACGAGCAGTACTTC	CASSRPSGGRAYEQYF
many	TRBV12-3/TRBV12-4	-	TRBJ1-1	TGTGCCAGCAACCTACAGGGGAACACTGAAGCTTTCTTT	CASNLQGNTEAFF
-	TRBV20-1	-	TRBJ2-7	TGCAGTGCTCTAAGGCAGCCCTTGAGCTCCTACGAGCAGTACTTC	CSALRQPLSSYEQYF
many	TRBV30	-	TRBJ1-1	TGTGCCTGGATAACCGGGCTCCGGAGGTCGAACACTGAAGCTTTCTTT	CAWITGLRRSNTEAFF
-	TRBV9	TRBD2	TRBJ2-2	TGTGCCAGCAGCGTAGGAGCGGGGGCAGACACCGGGGAGCTGTTTTTT	CASSVGAGADTGELFF
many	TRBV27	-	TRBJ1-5	TGTGCCAGCAGTTTGGGGGGGCAGTCCGGTCAGCCCCAGCATTTT	CASSLGGQSGQPQHF
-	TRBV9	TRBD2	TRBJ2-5	TGTGCCAGCAGCGTATCCAGCGGGACGCGGGAGACCCAGTACTTC	CASSVSSGTRETQYF
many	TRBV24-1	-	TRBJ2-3	TGTGCCACCAGTGAGGCCCACCGGGTCACAGATACGCAGTATTTT	CATSEAHRVTDTQYF
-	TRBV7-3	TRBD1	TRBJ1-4	TGTGCCAGCAGCAATACAGGGGGACGTAATGAAAAACTGCTTTTT	CASSNTGGRNEKLLF